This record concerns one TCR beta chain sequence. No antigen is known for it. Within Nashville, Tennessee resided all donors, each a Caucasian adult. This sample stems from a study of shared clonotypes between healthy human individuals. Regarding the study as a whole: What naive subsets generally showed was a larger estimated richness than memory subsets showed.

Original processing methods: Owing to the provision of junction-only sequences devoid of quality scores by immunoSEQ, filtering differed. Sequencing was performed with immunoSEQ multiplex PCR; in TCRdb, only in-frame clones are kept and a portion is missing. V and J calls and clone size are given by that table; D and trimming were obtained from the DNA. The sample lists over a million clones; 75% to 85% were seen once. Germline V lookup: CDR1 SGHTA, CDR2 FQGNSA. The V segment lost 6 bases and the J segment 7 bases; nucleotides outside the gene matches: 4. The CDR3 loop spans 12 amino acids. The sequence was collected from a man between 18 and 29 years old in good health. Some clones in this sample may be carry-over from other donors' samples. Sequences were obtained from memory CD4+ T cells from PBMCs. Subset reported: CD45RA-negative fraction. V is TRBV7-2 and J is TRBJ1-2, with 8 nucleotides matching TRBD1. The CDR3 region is CASRTGVRGYTF. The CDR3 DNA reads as TGTGCCAGCAGGACAGGGGTACGTGGCTACACCTTC. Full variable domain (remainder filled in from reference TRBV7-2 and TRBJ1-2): GAGVSQSPSNKVTEKGKDVELRCDPISGHTALYWYRQSLGQGLEFLIYFQGNSAPDKSGLPSDRFSAERTGGSVSTLTIQRTQQEDSAVYLCASRTGVRGYTFGSGTRLTVV.